The entry that follows covers one TCR beta chain sequence. The data were taken from a study of blood T cells in healthy people across ages. The use of a sample-barcoded 5' primer and a J-beta primer mix characterized a second PCR of roughly 7 to 12 cycles. MiXCR, run by TCRdb on the 5' RACE reads, gives a single entry per CDR3 protein. The table has around 1,000,000 distinct CDR3 sequences, roughly a quarter seen once. The same specimen was also included in a second study, on T cells of mothers and their children.

Sequenced material: blood. The sequence came from a girl aged 2 to 9 in good health.

CDR3 residues: CASSPGGQSSYEQYF. CDR3 coding DNA: TGTGCCAGCAGCCCTGGGGGACAGTCCTCCTACGAGCAGTACTTC. The chain uses TRBV9 and TRBJ2-7; 7 bases match TRBD1. Unmatched junction bases numbered 7, after V lost 4 bases and J lost 0 bases. This CDR3 is built from 15 residues. Looked up from germline, CDR1 is SGDLS and CDR2 is YYNGEE.